Listed below are T cell receptor beta chains from one sample, sequenced in a study of T-cell reconstitution after alpha-beta-depleted transplantation in children. MiXCR was run by TCRdb on the PCR reads, yielding one entry per CDR3 protein. Among some 200,000 distinct CDR3 sequences listed, 9.7% were seen once. This specimen consisted of PBMCs from the stem cell graft donor, obtained from the stem cell graft. The receptors shown here come from a human donor who donated a stem cell graft to a child with SCID. The CDR3 runs from the conserved cysteine through the conserved F or W. Fields, in order: J gene, clone size, CDR3 length, V gene, D gene, CDR3 DNA, CDR3 protein. A D gene is named only where the DNA matches it firmly. The size of a clone is reported for some rows only, either as once, few or many, or as a class for expanded clones.

>TRBJ2-6|many|13|TRBV2|NA
TGTGCCAGCCAGAACTCTGGGGCCAACGTCCTGACTTTC
CASQNSGANVLTF
>TRBJ2-3|few|15|TRBV20-1|NA
TGCAGTGCTCCCCGATCCGGGTCCAGCACAGATACGCAGTATTTT
CSAPRSGSSTDTQYF
>TRBJ1-1|few|14|TRBV5-5|NA
TGTGCCAGCAGCTTGGTGGGGGGGAACGCTGAAGCTTTCTTT
CASSLVGGNAEAFF
>TRBJ2-1|many|16|TRBV12-3/TRBV12-4|TRBD2
TGTGCCAGCAGTTTTAGACTAGCGGGGGGGCGCAATGAGCAGTTCTTC
CASSFRLAGGRNEQFF
>TRBJ1-1|NA|14|TRBV12-3/TRBV12-4|NA
TGTGCCAGCAGCTCCGGGACGCCGGGCACTGAAGCTTTCTTT
CASSSGTPGTEAFF
>TRBJ1-2|many|14|TRBV10-3|NA
TGTGCCATCAGTGAGGCAGTGGACAGCTATGGCTACACCTTC
CAISEAVDSYGYTF
>TRBJ2-5|many|14|TRBV5-6|NA
TGTGCCAGCAGCTTCCACAGGGTATCGGAGACCCAGTACTTC
CASSFHRVSETQYF
>TRBJ1-5|many|16|TRBV28|NA
TGTGCCAGCAGTTTTACAGGGAGCGGGAACAATCAGCCCCAGCATTTT
CASSFTGSGNNQPQHF
>TRBJ2-3|many|13|TRBV12-3/TRBV12-4|NA
TGTGCCAGCAGTCCCTGGGGCCGAGATACGCAGTATTTT
CASSPWGRDTQYF
>TRBJ1-5|many|12|TRBV20-1|NA
TGCAGTGCTAAACTGAGCAATCAGCCCCAGCATTTT
CSAKLSNQPQHF
>TRBJ1-3|many|17|TRBV20-1|NA
TGCAGTGTTTCTCCTCCCCTCCCAGGGGTCGGACGAAACACCATATATTTT
CSVSPPLPGVGRNTIYF
>TRBJ1-1|many|13|TRBV7-9|NA
TGTGCCAGCAGCCCGGGACTGCTCTTTGAAGCTTTCTTT
CASSPGLLFEAFF
>TRBJ1-2|many|14|TRBV5-5|NA
TGTGCCAGCAGCTTTTCGGACAGCAACTATGGCTACACCTTC
CASSFSDSNYGYTF
>TRBJ1-1|many|13|TRBV20-1|NA
TGCAGTGCTAGATGGACCGTGAACACTGAAGCTTTCTTT
CSARWTVNTEAFF
>TRBJ1-6|many|17|TRBV15|NA
TGTGCCACCAGCAGAGGACCTCAAAGCTCCTATAATTCACCCCTCCACTTT
CATSRGPQSSYNSPLHF
>TRBJ2-3|many|14|TRBV5-1|NA
TGCGCCAGCAGCTTGGACTTTATTACAGATACGCAGTATTTT
CASSLDFITDTQYF
>TRBJ2-3|many|14|TRBV5-6|NA
TGTGCCAGCAGCTTGCTCTCCAGCACAGATACGCAGTATTTT
CASSLLSSTDTQYF
>TRBJ2-5|many|15|TRBV20-1|TRBD2
TGCAGTGCGAGAAGGACTAGCGGGGCTCAAGAGACCCAGTACTTC
CSARRTSGAQETQYF
>TRBJ1-2|many|13|TRBV15|TRBD1
TGTGCCACCAGCCCAGGGGGCACGAATGGCTACACCTTC
CATSPGGTNGYTF
>TRBJ2-7|many|15|TRBV4-3|TRBD1
TGCGCCAGCAGCCAAGCTGACAGGGCCCACTACGAGCAGTACTTC
CASSQADRAHYEQYF
>TRBJ2-7|many|13|TRBV27|NA
TGTGCCACCTCACGGGCGGACGCCTACGAGCAGTACTTC
CATSRADAYEQYF
>TRBJ2-3|many|15|TRBV12-3/TRBV12-4|NA
TGTGCCAGCAGTTTGGGTGACGTGTCCACAGATACGCAGTATTTT
CASSLGDVSTDTQYF
>TRBJ2-2|many|17|TRBV7-2|NA
TGTGCCAGCAGCTTTAGGGGGGCTAGCGATTTCACCGGGGAGCTGTTTTTT
CASSFRGASDFTGELFF
>TRBJ2-5|few|15|TRBV25-1|TRBD1
TGTGCCAGCAGTCCCCGTGGGACAGGGAGGGAGACCCAGTACTTC
CASSPRGTGRETQYF
>TRBJ1-4|many|14|TRBV29-1|TRBD1
TGCAGCGTACTTCACAGGGGGCGAAATGAAAAACTGTTTTTT
CSVLHRGRNEKLFF
>TRBJ1-3|many|16|TRBV5-1|NA
TGCGCCAGCAGCTTGGGGGCGGCGGATTCTGGAAACACCATATATTTT
CASSLGAADSGNTIYF
>TRBJ2-2|many|17|TRBV7-9|TRBD1
TGTGCCAGCAGCGACCGGGACAGAGCAGCGAACACCGGGGAGCTGTTTTTT
CASSDRDRAANTGELFF
>TRBJ1-1|many|16|TRBV4-2|TRBD1
TGTGCCAGCAGCCAAGTTGATCGACAGGGCGGACCTGAAGCTTTCTTT
CASSQVDRQGGPEAFF
>TRBJ1-2|many|14|TRBV5-1|NA
TGCGCCAGCAGCTTGACAGAAGCTAACTATGGCTACACCTTC
CASSLTEANYGYTF
>TRBJ2-3|many|14|TRBV27|NA
TGTGCCAGCTCTCGGAGGGGCGGCTTGAATACGCAGTATTTT
CASSRRGGLNTQYF
>TRBJ1-2|many|16|TRBV5-1|TRBD1
TGCGCCAGCAGCCCCGGGACAGGGGCAACTAACTATGGCTACACCTTC
CASSPGTGATNYGYTF
>TRBJ2-1|NA|14|TRBV20-1|NA
TGCAGTGCTAGAGATCTGGGGGTCGACAATGAGCAGTTCTTC
CSARDLGVDNEQFF
>TRBJ1-2|many|14|TRBV12-3/TRBV12-4|NA
TGTGCCAGCAGTCCTCGGGGCGGGCACTATGGCTACACCTTC
CASSPRGGHYGYTF
>TRBJ2-1|many|15|TRBV6-4|NA
TGTGCCAGCAGTCCAGAGGCTAGCTGGTGGAATGAGCAGTTCTTC
CASSPEASWWNEQFF
>TRBJ1-3|many|15|TRBV5-1|NA
TGCGCCAGCAGCCCCCCCCTGGGACGTGGAAACACCATATATTTT
CASSPPLGRGNTIYF
>TRBJ2-1|many|15|TRBV5-1|TRBD1
TGCGCCAGCAGCTTGGCAGGACAGGGGGCTGGTGAGCAGTTCTTC
CASSLAGQGAGEQFF
>TRBJ1-3|many|12|TRBV20-1|TRBD1
TGCAGTGCAGGGACAGGGAAGGGCACCATATATTTT
CSAGTGKGTIYF
>TRBJ2-1|NA|15|TRBV20-1|TRBD2
TGCAGTGCTAGCCCCCTAGCGGGGGGGCGGGATGAGCAGTTCTTC
CSASPLAGGRDEQFF
>TRBJ2-5|many|15|TRBV4-1|TRBD1
TGCGCCAGCAGCCGCCTAGACAGGGCTCAAGAGACCCAGTACTTC
CASSRLDRAQETQYF
>TRBJ2-7|many|13|TRBV12-3/TRBV12-4|NA
TGTGCCAGCGGGCGGGACCGCACCTACGAGCAGTACTTC
CASGRDRTYEQYF
>TRBJ2-1|many|14|TRBV13|NA
TGTGCCAGCAGCCCCCGGCCGCTAGGGAATGAGCAGTTCTTC
CASSPRPLGNEQFF
>TRBJ1-1|NA|13|TRBV29-1|NA
TGCAGCGTAGGGGAGGGCATGAACACTGAAGCTTTCTTT
CSVGEGMNTEAFF
>TRBJ1-4|many|17|TRBV28|TRBD1
TGTGCCAGCAGCCACCGGGGACAGGCGACGGCTAGTGAAAAACTGTTTTTT
CASSHRGQATASEKLFF
>TRBJ2-7|many|15|TRBV6-1|NA
TGTGCCAGCAGTGAAGCTCCAGGGGACTCCTACGAGCAGTACTTC
CASSEAPGDSYEQYF
>TRBJ1-1|few|14|TRBV29-1|NA
TGCAGCGTTGAAAAACGGCGGACAGTCACTGAAGCTTTCTTT
CSVEKRRTVTEAFF
>TRBJ2-7|many|16|TRBV28|TRBD1
TGTGCCAGCAGTTTATATACAGGGGCAACCTCCTACGAGCAGTACTTC
CASSLYTGATSYEQYF
>TRBJ1-2|many|14|TRBV20-1|TRBD1
TGCAGTGCTAGACTCCCGAGACAGGGTGACGGCTACACCTTC
CSARLPRQGDGYTF
>TRBJ2-2|many|14|TRBV27|TRBD1
TGTGCCAGCAAGCGGACAGGGGGTTTCGGGGAGCTGTTTTTT
CASKRTGGFGELFF
>TRBJ1-3|few|15|TRBV20-1|TRBD1
TGCAGTGCTGGCAGGGCAGGGGGCTATGGAAACACCATATATTTT
CSAGRAGGYGNTIYF
>TRBJ2-7|NA|12|TRBV7-2|NA
TGTGCCAGCAGCTACCAGCCCGGCGGGCAGTACTTC
CASSYQPGGQYF
>TRBJ2-4|NA|14|TRBV7-9|TRBD1
TGTGCCAGCAGCTCGTGGGACAGGTGGGACATTCAGTACTTC
CASSSWDRWDIQYF
>TRBJ1-5|NA|14|TRBV5-1|TRBD1
TGCGCCAGCAGCCCGGCAGGGGGCGGGCAGCCCCAGCATTTT
CASSPAGGGQPQHF